The 5 T cell receptor beta chains below come from one sample, sequenced in a study of blood T cell repertoires in COVID-19. Using immunoSEQ multiplex PCR, the repertoire was profiled, and TCRdb retains in-frame clones only, with some absent. The table includes 100,000 to 150,000 clones, roughly 87% detected once. The sequenced material came from peripheral blood. These TCRs come from a woman older than 75 with acute or convalescent COVID-19.

The table lists this clone with a count of one. The chain combines TRBV7-9 with TRBJ2-1; D unresolved. This CDR3 is 18 amino acids long. Trimming removed 2 bases at V and 8 bases at J, with 25 bases between. Germline values: CDR1 SEHNR, CDR2 FQNEAQ (reference sequence). The CDR3 nucleotides are TGTGCCAGCAGCTTAATCGGTTCGGCGAGCTGGAGCCGCGATGAGCAGTTCTTC. Encoded protein: CASSLIGSASWSRDEQFF.

This chain links TRBV11-2 with TRBJ2-5; 7 bases agree with TRBD2. With 4 bases clipped from V and 6 bases from J, the junction kept 8 bases outside the gene matches. This CDR3 spans 14 amino acids. Germline assignment: CDR1 SGHAT and CDR2 FQNNGV. This CDR3 reads CASSSVERGKTQYF. CDR3 in DNA: TGTGCCAGCAGCTCCGTCGAGCGGGGAAAGACCCAGTACTTC.

The chain recombines TRBV5-1 with TRBJ1-1; 10 bases agree with TRBD1. This CDR3 has 17 residues. The V segment lost 0 bases and the J segment 0 bases; nucleotides outside the gene matches: 5. The germline V gene encodes CDR1 SGHRS and CDR2 YFSETQ. The CDR3 is CASSLGGQGQLNTEAFF. CDR3 coding DNA: TGCGCCAGCAGCTTGGGGGGACAGGGGCAATTGAACACTGAAGCTTTCTTT.

Of note for this clone: The identical CDR3 is also encoded by other nucleotide sequences in the sample. This chain connects TRBV2 to TRBJ1-5; perhaps TRBD1 as D (6 bases). The germline V gene encodes CDR1 SNHLY and CDR2 FYNNEI. The CDR3 has 14 residues. The V end lost 6 bases, the J end lost 3 bases, and 12 bases lay between the germline ends. CDR3 coding DNA: TGTGCCAGCAGCTCCGGACAGCCCAATCAGCCCCAGCATTTT. This gives the protein CASSSGQPNQPQHF.

This rearrangement joins TRBV25-1 to TRBJ2-1; 11 bases fit TRBD2. Germline CDR1 is MGHDK and CDR2 is SYGVNS. V was pared by 3 bases and J by 4 bases, with 11 bases of the junction left unmatched. This CDR3 is 18 amino acids long. The CDR3 spells CASSDPSGGTRGYNEQFF. Written as DNA, the CDR3 is TGTGCCAGCAGTGACCCTAGCGGGGGGACCCGAGGATACAATGAGCAGTTCTTC. Full variable domain (outside the CDR3, taken from reference TRBV25-1 and TRBJ2-1): EADIYQTPRYLVIGTGKKITLECSQTMGHDKMYWYQQDPGMELHLIHYSYGVNSTEKGDLSSESTVSRIRTEHFPLTLESARPSHTSQYLCASSDPSGGTRGYNEQFFGPGTRLTVL.